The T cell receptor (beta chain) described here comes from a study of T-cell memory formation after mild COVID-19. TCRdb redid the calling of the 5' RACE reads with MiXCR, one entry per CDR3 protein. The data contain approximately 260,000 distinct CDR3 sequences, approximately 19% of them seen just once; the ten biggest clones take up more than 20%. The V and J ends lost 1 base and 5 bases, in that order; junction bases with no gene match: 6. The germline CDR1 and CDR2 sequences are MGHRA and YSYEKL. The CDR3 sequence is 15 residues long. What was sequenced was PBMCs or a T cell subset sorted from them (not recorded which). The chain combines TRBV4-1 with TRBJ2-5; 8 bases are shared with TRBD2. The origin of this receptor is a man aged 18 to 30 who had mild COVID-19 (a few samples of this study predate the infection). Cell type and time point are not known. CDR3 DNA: TGCGCCAGCAGCCAAGTTTCGGGGGGGGTGGAGACCCAGTACTTC. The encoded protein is CASSQVSGGVETQYF.